These T cell receptor beta chains were read from a single sample in a study of cytotoxic CD8 clonotypes in ibrutinib-treated CLL. Sequencing used immunoSEQ multiplex PCR; TCRdb keeps in-frame clones, though not all of them. Of around 200,000 clones listed, nearly 80% are singletons. The sample in question was PBMCs, obtained after 12 months of ibrutinib treatment. The receptors stem from a human donor with chronic lymphocytic leukemia. CDR3s include the opening cysteine and the closing phenylalanine or tryptophan. The D gene is left open where the match is weak. Some rows have no size entry. The others give once, few or many, or a class for an expanded clone.

TRBV19	TRBJ2-1	NA	few	TGTGCCAGTAGTACCCCTTCCTCGACTGGTAACAATGAGCAGTTCTTC	CASSTPSSTGNNEQFF
TRBV7-5	TRBJ2-3	NA	NA	TGTGCCAGCAGCTCCTCCGGGGGGGTCGCAGATACGCAGTATTTT	CASSSSGGVADTQYF
TRBV5-4	TRBJ2-5	NA	NA	TGTGCCAGCAGCTTGATTTTCCAGGGAAGAGAGACCCAGTACTTC	CASSLIFQGRETQYF
TRBV11-2	TRBJ1-3	TRBD1	NA	TGTGCCAGCAGCACGGGACAGGGTTTCGCTGGAAACACCATATATTTT	CASSTGQGFAGNTIYF
TRBV19	TRBJ2-1	TRBD2	NA	TGTGCCAGTAGTATTTCGGGACTAGCGGTGAACAATGAGCAGTTCTTC	CASSISGLAVNNEQFF
TRBV6-1	TRBJ1-1	NA	NA	TGTGCCAGCAGTGAAATTGGTGAACAACGGGCTTTCTTT	CASSEIGEQRAFF
TRBV7-9	TRBJ2-7	NA	NA	TGTGCCAGCAGCTTATCGGAGTTCGACTACGAGCAGTACTTC	CASSLSEFDYEQYF
TRBV5-1	TRBJ1-4	NA	NA	TGCGCCAGCAGCCCTTATGTAGGGGTTGCTGAAACACTGTTTTTT	CASSPYVGVAETLFF
TRBV15	TRBJ1-2	NA	NA	TGTGCCACCAGCAGTGGGGACGGGTATGGCTACACCTTC	CATSSGDGYGYTF
TRBV6-6	TRBJ2-7	NA	NA	TGTGCCAGCTCCAGGGGAAACGAGCAGTACTTC	CASSRGNEQYF
TRBV6-5	TRBJ2-2	TRBD2	NA	TGTGCCAGCAGTTACATAGCGGGAGGATCCGGGGAGCTGTTTTTT	CASSYIAGGSGELFF
TRBV18	TRBJ2-2	TRBD1	NA	TGTGCCAGCTCCCCGGGACAGCCGAACACCGGGGAGCTGTTTTTT	CASSPGQPNTGELFF
TRBV4-2	TRBJ2-2	NA	NA	TGTGCCAGCAGCCATGGAGCGGCGAACACCGGGGAGCTGTTTTTT	CASSHGAANTGELFF
TRBV27	TRBJ1-5	NA	NA	TGTGCCAGCAGTTTATCCCTATATCAGCCCCAGCATTTT	CASSLSLYQPQHF
TRBV7-3	TRBJ1-5	NA	few	TGTGCCAGCAGCTTAGCACAGGGTCCTTCTCAGCCCCAGCATTTT	CASSLAQGPSQPQHF
TRBV27	TRBJ2-7	TRBD1	NA	TGTGCCAGCAGTTTTTGGGGACAGGGGTACGAGCAGTACTTC	CASSFWGQGYEQYF
TRBV15	TRBJ1-2	NA	NA	TGTGCCACCAGCCCAGACCGACAGGCCTACTATGGCTACACCTTC	CATSPDRQAYYGYTF
TRBV29-1	TRBJ2-2	NA	NA	TGCAGCGTTGATGTGTTGGACACCGGGGAGCTGTTTTTT	CSVDVLDTGELFF
TRBV7-9	TRBJ2-7	TRBD1	NA	TGTGCCAGCAGCCGGACAGGGGGCGGCTACGAGCAGTACTTC	CASSRTGGGYEQYF
TRBV5-1	TRBJ2-1	TRBD1	once	TGCGCCAGCAGCCTTCATAGGGGGCCCAGCTCCTACAATGAGCAGTTCTTC	CASSLHRGPSSYNEQFF
TRBV5-4	TRBJ1-1	NA	NA	TGTGCCAGCAGCCCGGCCACGAACACTGAAGCTTTCTTT	CASSPATNTEAFF
TRBV10-3	TRBJ1-2	NA	NA	TGTGCCATCAGTGACGGCAGGGCGGGTTGGGGCTATGGCTACACCTTC	CAISDGRAGWGYGYTF
TRBV9	TRBJ2-2	NA	NA	TGTGCCAGCAGCGGTGGGCTCACCGGGGAGCTGTTTTTT	CASSGGLTGELFF
TRBV14	TRBJ2-7	NA	NA	TGTGCCAGCAGCCAAGCTTCGGGCGGATACTCCTACGAGCAGTACTTC	CASSQASGGYSYEQYF
TRBV27	TRBJ2-1	NA	once	TGTGCCAGCACCCAGGACCGCTCCTACAATGAGCAGTTCTTC	CASTQDRSYNEQFF
TRBV15	TRBJ1-2	NA	once	TGTGCCACCAGCAGCGCGGAAAGGGGGGAGGATGGCTACACCTTC	CATSSAERGEDGYTF
TRBV5-5	TRBJ2-1	TRBD2	NA	TGTGCCTCACACTCGCTAGCGGTACGTGAGCAGTTCTTC	CASHSLAVREQFF
TRBV7-9	TRBJ2-7	NA	NA	TGTGCCAGCAGCTTAGCGGCACAGGGCCCCTACGAGCAGTACTTC	CASSLAAQGPYEQYF
TRBV30	TRBJ2-7	NA	NA	TGTGCCTGGAGGTCGGTCCACCCTCCACCCTACGAGCAGTACTTC	CAWRSVHPPPYEQYF
TRBV6-5	TRBJ1-1	NA	once	TGTGCCAGCAGTTACTCGCTAGGGTTCTACACTGAAGCTTTCTTT	CASSYSLGFYTEAFF
TRBV10-1	TRBJ1-3	NA	NA	TGCGCCAGCAGTGAGTTAAGGGTAACGCACACCATATATTTT	CASSELRVTHTIYF
TRBV5-8	TRBJ2-5	NA	NA	TGTGCCAGCAGCATTTTACTCATAGAGACCCAGTACTTC	CASSILLIETQYF
TRBV6-5	TRBJ1-6	NA	NA	TGTGCCAGCAGTTTCCAAGGGAACTCACCCCTCCACTTT	CASSFQGNSPLHF
TRBV7-6	TRBJ2-1	TRBD2	NA	TGTGCCAGCAGCTTCCTAGCGGGAGGAGGTTACAATGAGCAGTTCTTC	CASSFLAGGGYNEQFF
TRBV7-7	TRBJ2-5	NA	NA	TGTGCTAGCAGCTCCTCGGGAAGACGGACCCAGTACTTC	CASSSSGRRTQYF
TRBV27	TRBJ1-4	NA	NA	TGTGCCAGCAGTTTATGGCAGAATGAAAAACTGTTTTTT	CASSLWQNEKLFF
TRBV20-1	TRBJ2-7	NA	NA	TGCAGTGTCGCCCCCAAGCAGTACTTC	CSVAPKQYF
TRBV6-5	TRBJ2-5	NA	NA	TGTGCCAGCAGCCTCGGCTGGTCAGAAGAGACCCAGTACTTC	CASSLGWSEETQYF
TRBV20-1	TRBJ2-7	NA	once	TGCAGTGCGAGCGACTACGAGCAGTACTTC	CSASDYEQYF
TRBV28	TRBJ2-3	TRBD1	NA	TGTGCCAGCAGTCCCCCCCAGGGGGCCCCGACAGATACGCAGTATTTT	CASSPPQGAPTDTQYF
TRBV4-1	TRBJ2-2	NA	NA	TGCGCCAGCGGAGAGGCACCCTTCTTCACCGGGGAGCTGTTTTTT	CASGEAPFFTGELFF
TRBV19	TRBJ1-2	NA	NA	TGTGCCAGTAGTATAGAAGGGTACTATGGCTACACCTTC	CASSIEGYYGYTF
TRBV27	TRBJ2-1	TRBD2	NA	TGTGCCAGCAGTTTCGCCGGGACTAAGGATGAGCAGTTCTTC	CASSFAGTKDEQFF
TRBV11-1	TRBJ2-7	NA	NA	TGTGCCAGCAGCTTATTTGGGACGAACGGGGTCGGCGAGCAGTACTTC	CASSLFGTNGVGEQYF
TRBV27	TRBJ2-1	NA	NA	TGTGCCAGCAGTTTATCGCTTTACAATGAGCAGTTCTTC	CASSLSLYNEQFF
TRBV27	TRBJ1-3	TRBD1	NA	TGTGCCAGCAGTCCCTTAGGACAGGGGCCCATCTCTGGAAACACCATATATTTT	CASSPLGQGPISGNTIYF
TRBV4-1	TRBJ1-1	TRBD1	once	TGCGCCAGCAGCCCCCGCGAGGGGGCTTTTGACACTGAAGCTTTCTTT	CASSPREGAFDTEAFF
TRBV5-5	TRBJ2-1	TRBD1	few	TGTGCCAGCAGCCATGCTACACAGGGGGTTTACAATGAGCAGTTCTTC	CASSHATQGVYNEQFF
TRBV19	TRBJ2-7	NA	NA	TGTGCCAGTAGTATCATCGGGGGCAGCTACGAGCAGTACTTC	CASSIIGGSYEQYF
TRBV5-1	TRBJ2-7	TRBD2	few	TGCGCCAGCAGCTCGTGGGGGGGCTACGAGCAGTACTTC	CASSSWGGYEQYF
TRBV4-1	TRBJ2-7	TRBD1	NA	TGCGCCAGCAGCCCGGGACAGGGGTCCTACGAGCAGTACTTC	CASSPGQGSYEQYF
TRBV6-1	TRBJ1-1	TRBD1	NA	TGTGCCAGCAGTGAAAAAGACAGGGGGTGGGAGAACACTGAAGCTTTCTTT	CASSEKDRGWENTEAFF